This T cell receptor (beta chain) is from a study of blood T cell repertoires in COVID-19. Study background: From T cells, B-cell-depleted T cells, or PBMCs came the material, which was cDNA or gDNA.

The protocol was immunoSEQ multiplex PCR, while the TCRdb copy is restricted to in-frame clones and leaves out a portion. Among tens of thousands of clones listed, 88% were seen once. V dropped 5 bases and J dropped 1 base, with 15 bases sitting between them. This CDR3 comprises 14 residues. Per germline, CDR1 GTSNPN and CDR2 SVGIG (reference sequence). The sample comprised peripheral blood. The V and J genes are TRBV30 and TRBJ2-7; D is undetermined. The sequence derives from a human donor in a cohort sampled during active COVID-19. The CDR3 protein is CAWDLGRQSYEQYF. CDR3 nucleotide sequence: TGTGCCTGGGACCTGGGCAGGCAGTCCTACGAGCAGTACTTC. The variable domain in full, with the rest retrieved from reference TRBV30 and TRBJ2-7, is SQTIHQWPATLVQPVGSPLSLECTVEGTSNPNLYWYRQAAGRGLQLLFYSVGIGQISSEVPQNLSASRPQDRQFILSSKKLLLSDSGFYLCAWDLGRQSYEQYFGPGTRLTVT.